This TCR beta chain emerged from a study of identical twins. Deletions cut 3 bases from V and 6 bases from J, with 21 bases between. The CDR3 covers 17 residues. This clonotype has only a few counts. Using its own MiXCR run on the 5' RACE reads, TCRdb lists one record per CDR3 protein. The sample carries some 630,000 distinct CDR3 sequences, under 8.5% recorded once. The same data also contributed to another study, on yellow fever vaccine responses in identical twins.

This chain links TRBV12-3 or TRBV12-4 with TRBJ2-1; D may match TRBD1 or TRBD2 (5 bases each). Sequenced material: PBMCs. The receptor comes from a woman aged 18-35 years in good health. CDR3 coding DNA: TGTGCCAGCAGTTTCCGGGACGACCTCCTGTATGGCAATGAGCAGTTCTTC. It specifies CASSFRDDLLYGNEQFF.